The present T cell receptor (beta chain) was sequenced within a study of cytomegalovirus exposure and HLA in healthy donors. The PCR was carried out with 60 Vbeta primers and 13 Jbeta primers. Profiling relied on immunoSEQ multiplex PCR, and the TCRdb table lists in-frame clones only, not all of them. Of approximately 150,000 clones detected, 75% to 80% appear once; the ten largest clones hold 1.7%. Germline lookup yields CDR1 SGHTS and CDR2 YDEGEE. V shed 4 bases and J shed 0 bases, with 16 bases lying between them. This CDR3 is 17 amino acids long. The TCR sequence derives from a woman aged 30 to 39 in good health and CMV-seronegative. The V call is TRBV5-8, the J call TRBJ1-4; tentative D call: TRBD1 (6 bases). Sequenced input: PBMCs. CDR3 coding DNA: TGTGCCAGCAGCAGGGACATTTATCCGGCAACTAATGAAAAACTGTTTTTT. It yields the protein CASSRDIYPATNEKLFF.